This T cell receptor (beta chain) was captured in a study of T cells after yellow fever vaccination. The germline V gene has CDR1 MGHRA and CDR2 YSYEKL. The CDR3 spans 17 residues. V was trimmed by 3 bases and J by 2 bases, leaving 17 bases between them. 5'RACE template switching produced TCR cDNA carrying a universal primer site and UMIs. TCRdb fed the 5' RACE reads into MiXCR, producing one record per CDR3 protein. The sample has around 400,000 distinct CDR3 sequences, 11% seen once. This clonotype was recorded a few times. The sequence was obtained from a man aged 18 to 29 who received the YFV17D yellow fever vaccine. The rearrangement uses TRBV4-1 and TRBJ2-1, with D perhaps TRBD2 (6 bases). The sample was PBMCs, taken on the day of the first yellow fever vaccination. CDR3 sequence reads: CASSHVLISGAYNEQFF. Here the CDR3 DNA reads TGCGCCAGCAGCCATGTACTTATATCGGGGGCCTACAATGAGCAGTTCTTC.